One and the same sample provided the 17 T cell receptor beta chains below, sequenced in a study of blood T cell repertoires in COVID-19. Clones were sequenced by immunoSEQ multiplex PCR, and TCRdb holds only the in-frame ones, with some missing. The table shows roughly 250,000 clones, with roughly nine tenths occurring only once. Sequencing was performed on PBMCs or T cells enriched from blood (not recorded which). Every receptor here comes from a young woman who had recovered from COVID-19.

The rearrangement uses TRBV3-1 (or the pseudogene TRBV3-2) and TRBJ1-1; TRBD1 aligns across 9 bases. CDR3 size: 15 residues. The trim removed 4 bases at V and 5 bases at J, leaving 8 bases unmatched. Looked up from germline, CDR1 is LGHDT and CDR2 is YNNKEL (reference sequence). CDR3 sequence: CASSRPGQGFTEAFF. The CDR3 DNA is TGTGCCAGCAGCCGGCCGGGACAGGGCTTTACTGAAGCTTTCTTT.

This clone was seen a single time. The chain carries TRBV28 and TRBJ1-4; D is undetermined. V lost 5 bases and J 0 bases, leaving 7 bases between the germline ends. CDR1 is MDHEN and CDR2 is SYDVKM in the germline V gene. The CDR3 consists of 14 residues. CDR3 nucleotides: TGTGCCAGCAGTAGAGGCGCAACTAATGAAAAACTGTTTTTT. Translating gives CASSRGATNEKLFF.

This clone was detected once. V is TRBV28 and J is TRBJ1-5; 9 bases align to TRBD1. Germline lookup yields CDR1 MDHEN and CDR2 SYDVKM. The CDR3 contains 17 residues. The junction had 10 bases not matched to a gene; V was cut back by 1 base and J by 6 bases. DNA of the CDR3: TGTGCCAGCAGTTTATTGCCGGGACAGGGCGGATCTCAGCCCCAGCATTTT. It yields the protein CASSLLPGQGGSQPQHF.

The J gene is TRBJ2-3, the V gene TRBV6-5; weak D call: TRBD1 (5 bases). Germline loops: CDR1 MNHEY, CDR2 SVGAGI. Trimming stripped 5 bases from V and 2 bases from J, with 8 bases between. This CDR3 has 13 amino acids. The CDR3 spells CASSPGATDTQYF. The CDR3 coding sequence is TGTGCCAGCAGTCCTGGGGCCACAGATACGCAGTATTTT.

This chain uses TRBV28 with TRBJ2-7; 9 bases are shared with TRBD2. Looked up from germline, CDR1 is MDHEN and CDR2 is SYDVKM. Trimming removed 5 bases from V and 0 bases from J; junction bases left unmatched: 2. The CDR3 extends over 14 amino acids. CDR3 in amino acids: CASSAGGISYEQYF. The CDR3 DNA follows: TGTGCCAGCAGTGCGGGGGGGATCTCCTACGAGCAGTACTTC.

The V gene is TRBV6-4, the J gene TRBJ2-5; possibly TRBD1 for D (5 bases). The CDR3 is 16 amino acids. Germline V gene lookup returns CDR1 MRHNA and CDR2 SNTAGT. With 5 bases removed from V and 5 bases from J, the gap between germline ends came to 21 bases. The CDR3 DNA reads TGTGCCAGCAGTCCCTTACGGTCAGGCCCAGGGGAGACCCAGTACTTC. Residues: CASSPLRSGPGETQYF.

This rearrangement joins TRBV12-3 or TRBV12-4 to TRBJ1-4; D is undetermined. This CDR3 is built from 13 residues. Trimming left V 6 bases short and J 1 base short, with 6 bases between. CDR3 in amino acids: CASRQRTNEKLFF. CDR3 in DNA: TGTGCCAGCAGACAGAGAACTAATGAAAAACTGTTTTTT.

The rearrangement uses TRBV15 and TRBJ2-3; unclear D gene. This CDR3 is built from 15 residues. Germline V CDR1 and CDR2: LNHNV, YYDKDF (reference sequence). Trimming cost V 4 bases and J 1 base, with 12 bases left between them. The CDR3 DNA reads as TGTGCCACCAGCACAATTAACTTAGGCACAGATACGCAGTATTTT. Translation: CATSTINLGTDTQYF.

A few counts support this clone. The DNA for the CDR3 is TGTGCCAGTAGCCCCCCCCGGACACTTTCGCCCAAAAACAACTATGGCTACACCTTC. It specifies CASSPPRTLSPKNNYGYTF. The rearrangement links TRBV19 to TRBJ1-2; D is possibly TRBD1 (5 bases). The CDR3 spans 19 residues. The ends were cut back, 6 bases at V and 2 bases at J, with 28 bases in the middle. Germline assignment: CDR1 LNHDA and CDR2 SQIVND (reference sequence).

The genes are TRBV11-2 and TRBJ2-2; D remains unclear. Trimming left V 4 bases short and J 6 bases short, with 12 bases between. The CDR3 covers 14 residues. Germline V gene sequence: CDR1 SGHAT, CDR2 FQNNGV. Here the CDR3 reads CASSSFLSSGELFF. In DNA, the CDR3 is TGTGCCAGCAGCTCCTTTTTATCCTCCGGGGAGCTGTTTTTT.

This chain joins TRBV11-2 and TRBJ2-7; TRBD2 is a possible D gene (5 bases). This CDR3 is built from 14 residues. The germline V gene has CDR1 SGHAT and CDR2 FQNNGV. V was trimmed by 5 bases and J by 2 bases, leaving 13 bases between them. The CDR3 bases are TGTGCCAGCAGCCCAGCGGTCGGGGCCTACGAGCAGTACTTC. It is translated as CASSPAVGAYEQYF. The whole variable domain, remainder taken from reference TRBV11-2 and TRBJ2-7, is EAGVAQSPRYKIIEKRQSVAFWCNPISGHATLYWYQQILGQGPKLLIQFQNNGVVDDSQLPKDRFSAERLKGVDSTLKIQPAKLEDSAVYLCASSPAVGAYEQYFGPGTRLTVT.

V usage is TRBV29-1 and J usage is TRBJ1-2; unclear D gene. The length of the CDR3 is 12 residues. Germline lookup yields CDR1 SQVTM and CDR2 ANQGSEA. Deletions cut 6 bases from V and 1 base from J, with 9 bases between. The CDR3 nucleotides read TGCAGCGTCCCAGGACTTAACTATGGCTACACCTTC. Translated: CSVPGLNYGYTF.

V gene TRBV6-5 combines with J gene TRBJ1-1, with 9 positions matching TRBD1. Losses at the gene ends were 0 bases for V and 7 bases for J; bases not matched to a gene: 9. The CDR3 has 16 residues. The germline V gene has CDR1 MNHEY and CDR2 SVGAGI. In nucleotides, the CDR3 is TGTGCCAGCAGTTACTCTCTGCCGGGACAGGGCATTGAAGCTTTCTTT. This codes for CASSYSLPGQGIEAFF.

The V and J genes are TRBV2 and TRBJ1-2; D remains unclear. Trimming stripped 3 bases from V and 5 bases from J, with 7 bases between. The germline V gene encodes CDR1 SNHLY and CDR2 FYNNEI. The CDR3 has 12 amino acids. The chain's CDR3 is CASSEAEYGYTF. CDR3 sequence (DNA): TGTGCCAGCAGTGAGGCAGAATATGGCTACACCTTC.

In its sample, this clone was seen once. V gene TRBV20-1 combines with J gene TRBJ2-1; D is perhaps TRBD2 (7 bases). The CDR3 spans 16 residues. V shed 3 bases and J shed 0 bases, with 15 bases lying between them. Germline V lookup: CDR1 DFQATT, CDR2 SNEGSKA (reference sequence). DNA for the CDR3: TGCAGTGCTAGTTTGAGGGGGGGGAGCTCCTACAATGAGCAGTTCTTC. Amino acid sequence: CSASLRGGSSYNEQFF.

The rearrangement joins TRBV19 to TRBJ2-5; TRBD2 matches 7 bases. Germline V gene sequence: CDR1 LNHDA, CDR2 SQIVND (reference sequence). Trimming at V came to 5 bases and at J to 4 bases, leaving 13 bases not matched to a gene. The CDR3 sequence is 16 residues long. The CDR3 coding sequence is TGTGCCAGTAGTTTGCGGCGGGGGAGCGTTGTAGAGACCCAGTACTTC. Translating it yields CASSLRRGSVVETQYF.

This sequence joins TRBV19 and TRBJ1-5; 8 bases fit TRBD1. The V gene end was trimmed by 6 bases and the J gene end by 3 bases; junction bases not matched to a gene: 13. This CDR3 is 17 amino acids long. In germline, CDR1 is LNHDA, CDR2 SQIVND (reference sequence). The CDR3 spells CASSVLGDRSFNQPQHF. CDR3 sequence (DNA): TGTGCCAGTAGCGTCCTCGGGGACAGGAGCTTCAATCAGCCCCAGCATTTT.